The 15 T cell receptor beta chains below were found in one sample sequenced in a study of Ad26.COV2.S vaccination and SARS-CoV-2 variants. Clones were sequenced by immunoSEQ multiplex PCR, and TCRdb holds only the in-frame ones, with some missing. The sample lists around 370,000 clones, just over 90% occurring once. Source: peripheral blood, taken after recovery from COVID-19. The receptors shown here come from a human donor who had recovered from COVID-19.

The V gene is TRBV6-2 or TRBV6-3, the J gene TRBJ2-1; D is unresolved. CDR3 length: 14 residues. Germline lookup yields CDR1 MNHEY and CDR2 SVGEGT. V lost 2 bases and J 5 bases, leaving 10 bases between the germline ends. The CDR3 sequence is CASSYGGADNEQFF. In nucleotides, the CDR3 is TGTGCCAGCAGTTACGGCGGTGCAGACAATGAGCAGTTCTTC.

The chain carries TRBV2 and TRBJ2-1; a possible D gene is TRBD1 (6 bases). V was trimmed by 2 bases and J by 6 bases, leaving 11 bases between them. The germline V gene encodes CDR1 SNHLY and CDR2 FYNNEI. This CDR3 has 14 residues. Written as DNA, the CDR3 is TGTGCCAGCAGTGAACCGGGACACCGCAATGAGCAGTTCTTC. It encodes CASSEPGHRNEQFF.

The V and J genes are TRBV29-1 and TRBJ1-1; TRBD1 might be the D (6 bases). Germline CDR1 SQVTM, CDR2 ANQGSEA. Trimming stripped 6 bases from V and 1 base from J, with 21 bases between. CDR3 length: 16 residues. CDR3 amino acids: CSVRGGPESGNTEAFF. DNA for the CDR3: TGCAGCGTACGGGGGGGGCCGGAGTCAGGGAACACTGAAGCTTTCTTT.

This clone was found once. The identical CDR3 is also encoded by other nucleotide sequences in the sample. This chain joins TRBV18 and TRBJ2-4, with D unclear. In germline, CDR1 is KGHSH, CDR2 LQKENI. Trimming cost V 0 bases and J 0 bases, with 6 bases left between them. This CDR3 has 15 residues. The CDR3: CASSPPALAKNIQYF. The CDR3 nucleotides are TGTGCCAGCTCACCACCAGCTCTAGCCAAAAACATTCAGTACTTC.

The CDR3 region has the DNA TGTGCCAGCAGCCAAGCGGGGCTATCCTACGAGCAGTACTTC. This translates into CASSQAGLSYEQYF. The genes are TRBV7-9 and TRBJ2-7, with 7 bases matching TRBD2. This CDR3 has 14 amino acids. V was pared by 5 bases and J by 1 base, with 5 bases of the junction left unmatched. The germline V gene has CDR1 SEHNR and CDR2 FQNEAQ (reference sequence). The variable domain in full, with the rest retrieved from reference TRBV7-9 and TRBJ2-7, is DTGVSQNPRHKITKRGQNVTFRCDPISEHNRLYWYRQTLGQGPEFLTYFQNEAQLEKSRLLSDRFSAERPKGSFSTLEIQRTEQGDSAMYLCASSQAGLSYEQYFGPGTRLTVT.

This CDR3 is CASSLETSSYEQYF. The CDR3 region has the DNA TGTGCCAGCAGCTTGGAAACAAGCTCCTACGAGCAGTACTTC. The chain couples TRBV5-4 to TRBJ2-7; D call uncertain. V was shortened by 0 bases and J by 0 bases, with 7 bases between the two germline ends. This CDR3 has 14 amino acids. Looked up from germline, CDR1 is SGHNT and CDR2 is YYREEE (reference sequence).

Concerning this clone: The sample has other DNA sequences that encode this CDR3 too. The chain has TRBV5-4 and TRBJ2-5, with TRBD1 matching 8 bases. The V segment lost 4 bases and the J segment 5 bases; nucleotides outside the gene matches: 7. The germline V gene encodes CDR1 SGHNT and CDR2 YYREEE (reference sequence). This CDR3 has 14 residues. The CDR3 DNA is TGTGCCAGCAGCGCCCAGGGGGCAGGGGAGACCCAGTACTTC. Its protein is CASSAQGAGETQYF. The complete variable domain, with remaining parts taken from reference TRBV5-4 and TRBJ2-5, reads ETGVTQSPTHLIKTRGQQVTLRCSSQSGHNTVSWYQQALGQGPQFIFQYYREEENGRGNFPPRFSGLQFPNYSSELNVNALELDDSALYLCASSAQGAGETQYFGPGTRLLVL.

The chain carries TRBV10-3 and TRBJ1-2, with D maybe TRBD1 (6 bases). CDR1 and CDR2 (germline): ENHRY, SYGVKD. The CDR3 totals 18 residues. Deletions cut 1 base from V and 4 bases from J, with 22 bases between. The DNA of the CDR3 is TGTGCCATCAGTGAGTTACAGGAGGGGGTACCGGGACTCTATGGCTACACCTTC. Translated: CAISELQEGVPGLYGYTF.

The J gene is TRBJ2-5, the V gene TRBV10-3; 9 nucleotides line up with TRBD1. Unmatched junction bases numbered 2, after V lost 2 bases and J lost 1 base. The germline CDR1 and CDR2 sequences are ENHRY and SYGVKD. The CDR3 is 15 amino acids. The CDR3 bases are TGTGCCATCAGTGAGAGGACAGGGGCCCAAGAGACCCAGTACTTC. Translating gives CAISERTGAQETQYF.

This chain uses TRBV19 with TRBJ2-3, with 7 bases lining up with TRBD1. The CDR3 runs to 14 residues. CDR1 LNHDA and CDR2 SQIVND come from the germline V gene (reference sequence). The junction had 4 bases not matched to a gene; V was cut back by 5 bases and J by 2 bases. CDR3 nucleotide sequence: TGTGCCAGTAGTCTCGGGACAGCCACAGATACGCAGTATTTT. It encodes CASSLGTATDTQYF.

V usage is TRBV7-9 and J usage is TRBJ2-5; D possibly corresponds to TRBD1 (8 bases). V was clipped by 3 bases and J by 5 bases, with 13 bases between them. Germline V CDR1 and CDR2: SEHNR, FQNEAQ (reference sequence). The length of the CDR3 is 14 residues. CDR3 nucleotides: TGTGCCAGCAGCTTCATACAGGGGGGGGAGACCCAGTACTTC. Protein: CASSFIQGGETQYF.

CDR3 region: CASSLGRITDTQYF. The CDR3 DNA is TGTGCCAGCAGCCTGGGACGAATCACAGATACGCAGTATTTT. The V and J genes are TRBV11-2 and TRBJ2-3; D is tentatively TRBD1 or TRBD2 (5 bases each). This CDR3 spans 14 amino acids. Trimming removed 5 bases at V and 2 bases at J, with 11 bases between. The V gene's germline CDR1 is SGHAT and CDR2 FQNNGV.

The rearrangement uses TRBV6-6 and TRBJ1-1; possible D gene TRBD1, 6 bases. Germline V CDR1 and CDR2: MNHNY, SVGAGI (reference sequence). V lost 6 bases and J 5 bases, leaving 13 bases between the germline ends. CDR3 length: 13 amino acids. The CDR3 nucleotides read TGTGCCAGCAGCCTAGGGGGAGGTACTGAAGCTTTCTTT. Translated, it gives CASSLGGGTEAFF.

The rearrangement links TRBV9 to TRBJ2-5, with a weak D call TRBD2 (5 bases). The CDR3 loop spans 14 amino acids. The germline CDR1 and CDR2 sequences are SGDLS and YYNGEE. V lost 4 bases and J 4 bases, leaving 14 bases between the germline ends. The CDR3 region has the DNA TGTGCCAGCAGCCGAACCTTAGCGCGAGAGACCCAGTACTTC. Its translation is CASSRTLARETQYF.

With regard to this clone: Given a much more abundant clone one base away, this may be a read error. Other DNA sequences from this sample encode an identical CDR3 as well. The gene calls are TRBV7-9 and TRBJ1-1, with D hard to call. CDR1 and CDR2 from the germline V gene are SEHNR and FQNEAQ (reference sequence). V was shortened by 1 base and J by 4 bases, with 4 bases between the two germline ends. The CDR3 contains 12 residues. Here the CDR3 DNA reads TGTGCCAGCAGCTTAGGGATCACTGAAGCTTTCTTT. Amino acids: CASSLGITEAFF.